Shown below are 16 T cell receptor beta chains from a single sample sequenced in a study of identical twins. MiXCR was run by TCRdb on the 5' RACE reads, yielding one entry per CDR3 protein. The profile shows 600,000 to 850,000 distinct CDR3 sequences, 15% to 20% of them singletons. This sample also belongs to another study, concerning T cells expressing NK-cell markers.

Sequencing was carried out using PBMCs. The source is a woman aged 18-29 years in good health.

V gene TRBV12-3 or TRBV12-4 combines with J gene TRBJ2-7; D may be TRBD2 (5 bases). The V end was cut by 6 bases, the J end by 3 bases, with 15 bases between. CDR3 length: 14 amino acids. The CDR3 protein is CASRGLSTSYEQYF. DNA for the CDR3: TGTGCCAGCAGAGGACTGTCTACCAGCTACGAGCAGTACTTC.

The sample holds a few counts of this clonotype. The rearrangement uses TRBV20-1 and TRBJ2-3; TRBD1 aligns across 9 bases. Germline CDR1 is DFQATT and CDR2 is SNEGSKA (reference sequence). CDR3 length: 13 residues. The CDR3 protein is CTVRTGGTDTQYF. Written as DNA, the CDR3 is TGCACCGTAAGGACAGGGGGCACAGATACGCAGTATTTT.

This clonotype showed up just a few times. The chain links TRBV7-9 to TRBJ2-1, with 10 bases that match TRBD2. The CDR3 length is 17 residues. CDR1 SEHNR and CDR2 FQNEAQ come from the germline V gene (reference sequence). J was trimmed by 0 bases and V by 1 base; bases with no gene match: 3. The CDR3 spells CASSLGSGGFSYNEQFF. Here the CDR3 DNA reads TGTGCCAGCAGCTTAGGTAGCGGGGGGTTCTCCTACAATGAGCAGTTCTTC. Filled out from reference TRBV7-9 and TRBJ2-1, the complete variable domain reads DTGVSQNPRHKITKRGQNVTFRCDPISEHNRLYWYRQTLGQGPEFLTYFQNEAQLEKSRLLSDRFSAERPKGSFSTLEIQRTEQGDSAMYLCASSLGSGGFSYNEQFFGPGTRLTVL.

The chain has TRBV29-1 and TRBJ1-2; D is undetermined. V was clipped by 5 bases and J by 3 bases, with 10 bases between them. Germline V gene sequence: CDR1 SQVTM, CDR2 ANQGSEA. This CDR3 comprises 12 residues. The CDR3, as DNA: TGCAGCGTTCGGGCGGTAGACTATGGCTACACCTTC. This translates into CSVRAVDYGYTF.

V gene TRBV12-3 or TRBV12-4 combines with J gene TRBJ2-1, with a possible D match to TRBD2 (6 bases). Trimming removed 7 bases from V and 4 bases from J, with 14 bases in between. There are 14 residues in the CDR3. In DNA form, the CDR3 reads TGTGCCAGCATCCAGGGACTTCCTTACAATGAGCAGTTCTTC. Residues: CASIQGLPYNEQFF.

This clonotype was detected only a few times. V and J are TRBV6-5 and TRBJ2-3, with TRBD2 matching over 9 bases. Unmatched junction bases numbered 5, after V lost 2 bases and J lost 2 bases. CDR3 length: 16 residues. Germline lookup yields CDR1 MNHEY and CDR2 SVGAGI. The CDR3 here is CASSYGLAGFTDTQYF. Written as DNA, the CDR3 is TGTGCCAGCAGTTACGGCCTAGCGGGATTCACAGATACGCAGTATTTT.

The genes are TRBV2 and TRBJ2-7; D is ambiguous. Deletions cut 8 bases from V and 6 bases from J, with 11 bases between. The CDR3 length is 11 residues. The germline V gene has CDR1 SNHLY and CDR2 FYNNEI. The CDR3 region is CASGYSLEQYF. The CDR3 nucleotides read TGTGCCAGCGGTTACTCCCTCGAGCAGTACTTC.

This clonotype was counted a few times. It is unclear where the CDR3 begins or ends on the DNA, so no DNA is shown, and the CDR3 is as TCRdb lists it. The chain recombines TRBV20-1 with TRBJ2-5. Inclusive of both ends, the CDR3 amounts to 13 amino acids. In germline, CDR1 is DFQATT, CDR2 SNEGSKA (reference sequence). This chain's CDR3 is CSARDSFLETQYF.

This chain uses TRBV10-3 with TRBJ2-2; no definite D call. The CDR3 has 14 amino acids. V lost 10 bases, J lost 6 bases, and 18 bases lay in between. Germline CDR1 and CDR2: ENHRY and SYGVKD. In nucleotides, the CDR3 is TGTGCCACCTCCGCATACCGGGCCGCCGGGGAGCTGTTTTTT. Translating it yields CATSAYRAAGELFF.

This chain links TRBV7-6 with TRBJ2-5, with D unclear. The CDR3 spans 14 residues. The germline V gene has CDR1 SGHVS and CDR2 FNYEAQ. With 0 bases removed from V and 1 base from J, the gap between germline ends came to 6 bases. The CDR3 DNA is TGTGCCAGCAGCTTAGCGGAATCCCAAGAGACCCAGTACTTC. Protein sequence: CASSLAESQETQYF.

V gene TRBV7-9 combines with J gene TRBJ1-1; D is undetermined. This CDR3 contains 12 residues. V lost 4 bases and J lost 4, with 7 bases in between. CDR1 and CDR2 (germline): SEHNR, FQNEAQ (reference sequence). CDR3 sequence reads: CASSSTATEAFF. CDR3 sequence (DNA): TGTGCCAGCAGCTCCACGGCCACTGAAGCTTTCTTT.

This chain joins TRBV9 and TRBJ1-4; a possible D gene is TRBD1 (5 bases). CDR1 and CDR2 from the germline V gene are SGDLS and YYNGEE. V was trimmed by 3 bases and J by 4 bases, leaving 10 bases between them. CDR3 length: 14 amino acids. In nucleotides, the CDR3 is TGTGCCAGCAGCGGAGGGGTCTATAATGAAAAACTGTTTTTT. It codes for CASSGGVYNEKLFF.

In its sample, this clonotype was seen a few times. The chain combines TRBV27 with TRBJ2-7; 9 nucleotides match TRBD1. The CDR3 is 14 amino acids. The V gene's germline CDR1 is MNHEY and CDR2 SMNVEV (reference sequence). Trimming removed 6 bases from V and 3 bases from J; junction bases left unmatched: 6. DNA for the CDR3: TGTGCCAGCAGGATACAGGGGGCTAACTACGAGCAGTACTTC. This encodes CASRIQGANYEQYF.

The rearrangement links TRBV20-1 to TRBJ2-5; TRBD2 agrees at 12 bases. Germline V gene lookup returns CDR1 DFQATT and CDR2 SNEGSKA (reference sequence). The CDR3 is 14 amino acids. The CDR3 loop reads CSATSGRFRETQYF. CDR3 nucleotides: TGCAGCGCCACTAGCGGGAGGTTTAGAGAGACCCAGTACTTC.

This clonotype was seen at least ten times. The J gene is TRBJ2-7, the V gene TRBV7-2; 11 bases match TRBD2. Germline V gene lookup returns CDR1 SGHTA and CDR2 FQGNSA. The ends lost 6 bases at V and 1 base at J; junction bases unmatched: 5. This CDR3 is built from 15 residues. This CDR3 reads CASSLTSGVSYEQYF. The CDR3 region has the DNA TGTGCCAGCAGTTTGACTAGCGGGGTTTCCTACGAGCAGTACTTC. Full variable domain (remainder filled in from reference TRBV7-2 and TRBJ2-7): GAGVSQSPSNKVTEKGKDVELRCDPISGHTALYWYRQSLGQGLEFLIYFQGNSAPDKSGLPSDRFSAERTGGSVSTLTIQRTQQEDSAVYLCASSLTSGVSYEQYFGPGTRLTVT.

The chain joins TRBV20-1 to TRBJ1-4; TRBD1 matches at 8 bases. This CDR3 has 13 residues. CDR1 DFQATT and CDR2 SNEGSKA come from the germline V gene (reference sequence). Trimming cost V 6 bases and J 5 bases; bases outside gene matches: 5. This CDR3 reads CSASDRGNEKLFF. The CDR3 nucleotides are TGCAGTGCGAGTGACAGGGGAAATGAAAAACTGTTTTTT.